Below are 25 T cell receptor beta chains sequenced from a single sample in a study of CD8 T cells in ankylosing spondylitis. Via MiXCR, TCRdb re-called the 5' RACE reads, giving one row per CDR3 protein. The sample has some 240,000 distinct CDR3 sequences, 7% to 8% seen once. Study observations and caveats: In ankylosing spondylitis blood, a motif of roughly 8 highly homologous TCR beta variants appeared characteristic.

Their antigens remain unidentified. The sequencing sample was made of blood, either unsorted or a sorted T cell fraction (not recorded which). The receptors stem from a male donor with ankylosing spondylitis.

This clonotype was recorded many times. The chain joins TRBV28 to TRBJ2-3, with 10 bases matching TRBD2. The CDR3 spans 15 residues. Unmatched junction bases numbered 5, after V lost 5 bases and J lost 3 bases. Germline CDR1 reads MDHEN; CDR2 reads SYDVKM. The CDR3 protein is CASSPRTSGTDTQYF. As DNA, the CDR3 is TGTGCCAGCAGTCCCCGGACTAGCGGAACAGATACGCAGTATTTT.

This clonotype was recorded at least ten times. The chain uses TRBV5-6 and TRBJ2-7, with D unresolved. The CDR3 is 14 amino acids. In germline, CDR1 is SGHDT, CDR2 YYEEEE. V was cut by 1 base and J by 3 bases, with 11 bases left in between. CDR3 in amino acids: CASSLRQNFYEQYF. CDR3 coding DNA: TGTGCCAGCAGCTTGCGGCAGAACTTCTACGAGCAGTACTTC.

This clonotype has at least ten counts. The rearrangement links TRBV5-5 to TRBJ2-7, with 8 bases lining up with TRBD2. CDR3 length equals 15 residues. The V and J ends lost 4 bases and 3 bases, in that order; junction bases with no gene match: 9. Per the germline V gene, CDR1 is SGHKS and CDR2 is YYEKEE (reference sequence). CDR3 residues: CASSDTSGGVYEQYF. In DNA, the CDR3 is TGTGCCAGCAGCGATACTAGCGGAGGGGTCTACGAGCAGTACTTC.

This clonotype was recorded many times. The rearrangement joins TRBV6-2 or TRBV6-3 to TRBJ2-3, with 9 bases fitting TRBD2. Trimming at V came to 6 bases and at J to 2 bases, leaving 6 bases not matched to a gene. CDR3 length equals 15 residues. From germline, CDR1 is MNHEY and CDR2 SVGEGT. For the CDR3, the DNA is TGTGCCAGCAGAAATAGCGGGAGCCTCACAGATACGCAGTATTTT. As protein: CASRNSGSLTDTQYF.

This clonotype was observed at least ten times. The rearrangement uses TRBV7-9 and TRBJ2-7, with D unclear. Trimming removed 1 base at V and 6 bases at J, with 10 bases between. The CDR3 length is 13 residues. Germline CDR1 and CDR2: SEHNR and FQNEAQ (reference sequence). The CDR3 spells CASSLDGRSEQYF. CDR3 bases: TGTGCCAGCAGCTTAGACGGGCGGAGCGAGCAGTACTTC.

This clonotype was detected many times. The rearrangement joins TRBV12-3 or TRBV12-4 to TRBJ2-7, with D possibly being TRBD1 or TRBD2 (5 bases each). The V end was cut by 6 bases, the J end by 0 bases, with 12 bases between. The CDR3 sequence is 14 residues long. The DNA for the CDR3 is TGTGCCAGCAGGGGACGGATTATCTCCTACGAGCAGTACTTC. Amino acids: CASRGRIISYEQYF.

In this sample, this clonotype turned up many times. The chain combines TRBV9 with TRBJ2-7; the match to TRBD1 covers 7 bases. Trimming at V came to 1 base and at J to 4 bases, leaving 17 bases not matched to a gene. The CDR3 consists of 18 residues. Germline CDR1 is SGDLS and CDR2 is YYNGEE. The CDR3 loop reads CASSVNPPDRAEGYEQYF. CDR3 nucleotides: TGTGCCAGCAGCGTAAACCCCCCCGACAGGGCAGAGGGATACGAGCAGTACTTC.

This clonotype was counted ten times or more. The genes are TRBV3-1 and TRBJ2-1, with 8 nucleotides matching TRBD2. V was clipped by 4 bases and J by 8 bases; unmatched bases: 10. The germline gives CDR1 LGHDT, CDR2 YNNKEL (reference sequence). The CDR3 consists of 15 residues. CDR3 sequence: CASSLTSGGPHEQFF. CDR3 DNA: TGTGCCAGCAGCCTTACTAGCGGAGGGCCTCATGAGCAGTTCTTC.

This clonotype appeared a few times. The CDR3 bases are TGTGCCAGCAGTTACAATACGCCGGTAACCTACGAGCAGTACTTC. This gives the protein CASSYNTPVTYEQYF. The rearrangement uses TRBV6-5 and TRBJ2-7, with D unclear. CDR1 is MNHEY and CDR2 is SVGAGI in the germline V gene. Trimming took 2 bases from V and 2 from J, leaving 13 bases between them. This CDR3 comprises 15 residues.

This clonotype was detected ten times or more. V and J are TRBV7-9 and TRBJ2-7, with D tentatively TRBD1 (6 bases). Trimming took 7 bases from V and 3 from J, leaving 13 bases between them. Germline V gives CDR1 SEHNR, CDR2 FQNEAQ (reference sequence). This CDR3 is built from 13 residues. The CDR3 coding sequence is TGTGCCAGCACCCCGACAGGAATCTACGAGCAGTACTTC. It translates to CASTPTGIYEQYF.

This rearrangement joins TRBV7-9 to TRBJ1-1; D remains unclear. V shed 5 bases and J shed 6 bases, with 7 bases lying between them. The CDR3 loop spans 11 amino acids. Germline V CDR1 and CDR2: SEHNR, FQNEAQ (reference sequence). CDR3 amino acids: CASSRTAEAFF. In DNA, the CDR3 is TGTGCCAGCAGCCGCACTGCTGAAGCTTTCTTT.

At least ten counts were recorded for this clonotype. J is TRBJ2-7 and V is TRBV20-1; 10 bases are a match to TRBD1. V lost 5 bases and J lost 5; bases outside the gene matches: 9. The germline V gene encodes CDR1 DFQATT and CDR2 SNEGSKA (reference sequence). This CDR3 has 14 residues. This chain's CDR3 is CSAAGGDRGNEQYF. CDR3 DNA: TGCAGTGCTGCTGGTGGGGACAGGGGAAACGAGCAGTACTTC.

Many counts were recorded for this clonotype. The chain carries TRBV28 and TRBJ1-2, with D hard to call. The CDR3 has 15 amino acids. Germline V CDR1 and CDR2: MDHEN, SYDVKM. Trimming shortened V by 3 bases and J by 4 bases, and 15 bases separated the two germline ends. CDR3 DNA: TGTGCCAGCAGTTTGCCCCCTGACCGTGCCTATGGCTACACCTTC. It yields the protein CASSLPPDRAYGYTF.

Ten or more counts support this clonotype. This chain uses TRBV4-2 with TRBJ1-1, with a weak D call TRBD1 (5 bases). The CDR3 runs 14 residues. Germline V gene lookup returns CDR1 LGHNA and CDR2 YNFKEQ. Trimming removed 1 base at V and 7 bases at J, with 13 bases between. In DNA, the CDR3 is TGTGCCAGCAGCCAAGTGGTAGGGGACCTTGAAGCTTTCTTT. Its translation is CASSQVVGDLEAFF.

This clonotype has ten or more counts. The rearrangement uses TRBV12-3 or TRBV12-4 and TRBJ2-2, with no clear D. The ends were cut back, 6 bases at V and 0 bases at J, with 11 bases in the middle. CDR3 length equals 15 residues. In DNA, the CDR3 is TGTGCCAGCAGGAGAGTTAACGCGAACACCGGGGAGCTGTTTTTT. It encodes CASRRVNANTGELFF.

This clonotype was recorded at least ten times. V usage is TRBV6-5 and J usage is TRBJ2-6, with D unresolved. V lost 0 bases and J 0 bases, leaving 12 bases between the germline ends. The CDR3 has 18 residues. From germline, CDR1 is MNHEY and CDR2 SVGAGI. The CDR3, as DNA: TGTGCCAGCAGTTACTCAACGGGCTCAACCTCTGGGGCCAACGTCCTGACTTTC. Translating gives CASSYSTGSTSGANVLTF.

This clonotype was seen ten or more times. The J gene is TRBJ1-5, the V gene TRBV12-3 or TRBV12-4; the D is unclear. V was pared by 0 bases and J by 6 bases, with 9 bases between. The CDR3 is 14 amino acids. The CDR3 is CASSLAGRAQPQHF. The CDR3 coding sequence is TGTGCCAGCAGTTTAGCGGGGAGGGCTCAGCCCCAGCATTTT.

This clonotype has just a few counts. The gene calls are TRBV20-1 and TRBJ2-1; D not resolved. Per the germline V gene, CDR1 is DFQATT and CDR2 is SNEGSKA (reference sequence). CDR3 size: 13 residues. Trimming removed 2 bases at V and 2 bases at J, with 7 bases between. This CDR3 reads CSARKRTYNEQFF. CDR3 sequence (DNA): TGCAGTGCTAGAAAAAGGACCTACAATGAGCAGTTCTTC.

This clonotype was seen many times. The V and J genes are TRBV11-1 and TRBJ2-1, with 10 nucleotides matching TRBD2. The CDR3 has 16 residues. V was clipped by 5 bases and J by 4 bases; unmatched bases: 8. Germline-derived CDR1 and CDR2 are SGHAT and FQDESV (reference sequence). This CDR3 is CASSPPSGRAYNEQFF. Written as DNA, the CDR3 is TGTGCCAGCAGCCCCCCTAGCGGGAGAGCGTACAATGAGCAGTTCTTC.

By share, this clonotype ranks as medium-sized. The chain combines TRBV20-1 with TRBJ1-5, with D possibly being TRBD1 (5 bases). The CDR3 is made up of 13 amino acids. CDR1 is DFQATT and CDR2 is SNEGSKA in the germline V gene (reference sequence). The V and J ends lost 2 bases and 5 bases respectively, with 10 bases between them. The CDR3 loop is CSARPGSYQPQHF. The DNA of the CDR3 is TGCAGTGCTAGACCAGGGTCCTATCAGCCCCAGCATTTT.

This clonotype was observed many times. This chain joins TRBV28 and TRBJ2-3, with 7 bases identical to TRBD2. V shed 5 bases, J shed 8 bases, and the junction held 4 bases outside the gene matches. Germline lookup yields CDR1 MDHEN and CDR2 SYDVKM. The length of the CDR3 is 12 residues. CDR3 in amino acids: CASSPPGGTQYF. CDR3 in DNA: TGTGCCAGCAGTCCCCCGGGAGGTACGCAGTATTTT.

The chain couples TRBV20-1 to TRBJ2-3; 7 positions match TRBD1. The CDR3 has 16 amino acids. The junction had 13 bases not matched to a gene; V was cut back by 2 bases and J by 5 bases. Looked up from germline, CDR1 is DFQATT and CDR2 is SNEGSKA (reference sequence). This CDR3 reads CSARLRQGARGDTQYF. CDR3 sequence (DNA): TGCAGTGCTAGACTCCGACAGGGAGCCCGGGGAGATACGCAGTATTTT.

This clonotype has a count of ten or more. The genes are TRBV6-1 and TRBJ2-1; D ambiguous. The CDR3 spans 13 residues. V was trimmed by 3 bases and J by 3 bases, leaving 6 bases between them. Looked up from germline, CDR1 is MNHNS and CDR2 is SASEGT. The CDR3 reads CASSDMIYNEQFF. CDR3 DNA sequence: TGTGCCAGCAGTGACATGATCTACAATGAGCAGTTCTTC.

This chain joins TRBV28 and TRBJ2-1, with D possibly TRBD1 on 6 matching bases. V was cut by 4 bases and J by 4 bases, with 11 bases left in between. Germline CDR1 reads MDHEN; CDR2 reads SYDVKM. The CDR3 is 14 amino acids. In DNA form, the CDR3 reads TGTGCCAGCAGTTCGGGACACGATTACAATGAGCAGTTCTTC. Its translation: CASSSGHDYNEQFF.

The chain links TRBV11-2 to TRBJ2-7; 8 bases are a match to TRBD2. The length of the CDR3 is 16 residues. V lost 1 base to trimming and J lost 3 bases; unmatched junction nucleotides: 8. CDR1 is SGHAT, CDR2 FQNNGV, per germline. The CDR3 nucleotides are TGTGCCAGCAGCTTAGTAGCTAGCGGGCGATTCTACGAGCAGTACTTC. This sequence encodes CASSLVASGRFYEQYF.